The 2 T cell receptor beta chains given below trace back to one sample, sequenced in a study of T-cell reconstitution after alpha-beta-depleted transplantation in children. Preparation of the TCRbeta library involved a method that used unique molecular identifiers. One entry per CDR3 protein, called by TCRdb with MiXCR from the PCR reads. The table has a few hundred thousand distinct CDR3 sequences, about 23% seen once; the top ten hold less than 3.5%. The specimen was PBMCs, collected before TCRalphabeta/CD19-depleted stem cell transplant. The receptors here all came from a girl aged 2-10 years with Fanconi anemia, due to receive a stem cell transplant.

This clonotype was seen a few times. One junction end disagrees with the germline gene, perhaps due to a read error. The CDR3 loop is CASSLDNF. The CDR3 region has the DNA TGTGCCAGCAGCTTAGACAATTTT. The rearrangement joins TRBV7-9 to TRBJ2-3; D unresolved. The germline V gene encodes CDR1 SEHNR and CDR2 FQNEAQ (reference sequence). This CDR3 is 8 amino acids long. Using reference TRBV7-9 and TRBJ2-3 for the parts outside the CDR3, the full variable domain is DTGVSQNPRHKITKRGQNVTFRCDPISEHNRLYWYRQTLGQGPEFLTYFQNEAQLEKSRLLSDRFSAERPKGSFSTLEIQRTEQGDSAMYLCASSLDNFGPGTRLTVL.

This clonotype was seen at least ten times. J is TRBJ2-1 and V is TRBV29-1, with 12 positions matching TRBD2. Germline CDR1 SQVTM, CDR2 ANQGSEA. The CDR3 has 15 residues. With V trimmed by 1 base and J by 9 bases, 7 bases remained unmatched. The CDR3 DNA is TGCAGCGTTGAAGGCCTAGCGGGAGGGCTTGGTGAGCAGTTCTTC. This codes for CSVEGLAGGLGEQFF.